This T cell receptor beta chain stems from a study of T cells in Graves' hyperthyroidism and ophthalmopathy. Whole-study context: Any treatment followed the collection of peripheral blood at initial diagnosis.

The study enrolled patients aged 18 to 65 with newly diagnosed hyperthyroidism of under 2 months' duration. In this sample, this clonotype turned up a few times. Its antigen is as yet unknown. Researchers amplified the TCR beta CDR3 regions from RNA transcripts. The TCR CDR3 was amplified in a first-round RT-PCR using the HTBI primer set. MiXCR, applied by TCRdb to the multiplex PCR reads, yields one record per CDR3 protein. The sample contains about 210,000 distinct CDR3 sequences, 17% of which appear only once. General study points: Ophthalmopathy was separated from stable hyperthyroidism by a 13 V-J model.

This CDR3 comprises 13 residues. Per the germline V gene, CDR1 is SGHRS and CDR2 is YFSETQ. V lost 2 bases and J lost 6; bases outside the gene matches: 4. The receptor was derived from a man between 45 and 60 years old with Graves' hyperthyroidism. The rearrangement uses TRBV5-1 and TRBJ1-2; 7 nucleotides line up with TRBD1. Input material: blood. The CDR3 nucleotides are TGCGCCAGCAGCTTTTTAGGGGGCGATGGCTACACCTTC. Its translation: CASSFLGGDGYTF.